This T cell receptor (beta chain) was recorded in a study of blood T cell repertoires in COVID-19. CDR1 and CDR2 (germline): SNHLY, FYNNEI. Deletions cut 8 bases from V and 8 bases from J, with 15 bases between. CDR3 length: 13 residues. Only in-frame clones appear in the TCRdb table, and some are missing; sequencing was by immunoSEQ multiplex PCR. In the table there are about 100,000 clones, around 80% of which are singletons. This receptor was taken from a man aged 50 to 60 who had recovered from COVID-19. Sequencing was done on a sample of peripheral blood. This chain joins TRBV2 and TRBJ1-4; no definite D call. CDR3 nucleotide sequence: TGTGCCAGCCGGTGGCAGGTGAAGGAAAAACTGTTTTTT. Translating it yields CASRWQVKEKLFF.